This TCR beta chain was retrieved from a study of CD8+ T cells in alopecia areata listed by TCRdb under 2018. For context, the study as a whole: Treated patients were enrolled in an open-label pilot trial of oral tofacitinib, 5 to 10 mg twice daily, for moderate-to-severe alopecia areata. Tofacitinib was administered for 6 to 18 months, and 6 months of follow-up off drug were then conducted to assess delayed response and recurrence. In treated patients, disease severity was measured using the SALT score, which gives the percentage of scalp surface area affected. To study T cell clonal expansion in alopecia areata, the researchers applied high-throughput TCRbeta sequencing to both the C3H/HeJ mouse model and human patients. In humans, TCRbeta sequencing was performed on scalp tissue and on sorted CD4+ and CD8+ peripheral blood T cells from healthy controls and from patients with patchy or totalis/universalis alopecia areata. Biopsies were taken from tofacitinib-treated patients at baseline and at 4 and 24 weeks of treatment, and a later scalp biopsy was taken in several of the tofacitinib-treated patients. Scalp clonality was compared among normal scalp (n=4), patchy alopecia areata scalp (n=8), and alopecia totalis/universalis scalp (n=8). RNA was extracted with the PAXgene miRNA kit for fixed scalp, the miRNeasy kit for PBMCs, and the RNeasy kit for mouse skin. TCRbeta CDR3 regions were amplified by immunoSEQ multiplex PCR using 35 Vbeta forward and 13 Jbeta reverse primers.

Turning to this clone: Its recognized antigen is unknown. No base-level quality is on record; no much larger clone is a single base apart.

The treatment or condition label of this sample denotes: oral pan-JAK inhibitor, 5-10 mg twice daily. Peripheral blood and lesional scalp punch biopsies were obtained from patients with alopecia areata. After PBMCs were isolated by density centrifugation and stained for CD3, CD4 and CD8, a FACSAria was used to sort CD4+ and CD8+ T cells. Libraries came from the immunoSEQ multiplex PCR assay. For TCR sequencing, RNA was extracted from every sample and reverse transcribed into cDNA to serve as template. First-strand cDNA was synthesized using SuperScript III with a 2:1 mix of oligo-dT and random hexamers. A synthetic immune receptor repertoire was used to gauge amplification bias, and whatever bias remained was removed computationally. The paper's processing steps were these. Raw reads were preprocessed to remove errors, and CDR3 was defined according to IMGT conventions as the region from the conserved cysteine to phenylalanine. Clonality was computed as 1 minus the Shannon entropy, with the entropy normalized by log2 of the number of productive unique TCRs. Whether each scalp clone was CD4 or CD8 was inferred by checking scalp TCRbeta sequences against the CD4 and CD8 repertoires from sorted blood. Not all clones reach the TCRdb copy of this immuneACCESS table, which keeps in-frame sequences only. Checked studies attribute under half of the gap to unresolved V genes and leave the rest unexplained. That table is the source of V, J and clone size, and D and trimming were worked out from the DNA. For this sample there are around 60,000 clones; about 43% appear just once. The top ten clones comprise just over 20% of the sample.

General conclusions and limits of the study: During tofacitinib treatment, many expanded lesional clones remained in scalp and blood, and this persistence may partly explain relapse after treatment is stopped. Compared with normal scalp, lesional scalp, particularly in alopecia totalis/universalis, had higher clonality and more expanded CD8+ clones, which suggests antigenic drive. Unlike mouse skin, which is dominated by gammadelta T cells, normal human skin has resident alphabeta T cells that are also sequenced, and this complicates analysis of the scalp TCR repertoire. TCR sequences shared between patients were less clear than in mice, possibly partly because of HLA diversity in the patient population. Because the treated cohort was small and included a single nonresponder, larger studies are needed to assess links between baseline CD8+ expansion and response. Tofacitinib significantly decreased scalp clonality and the number of expanded CD8+ clones among the top 100 scalp clones.

Sample: CD8+ T cells sorted from blood, taken around week 36, from a patient treated with tofacitinib. This receptor was taken from a human donor with alopecia areata.

The DNA sequence is TGTGCCAGCAGCCCAGCGGTATCGGACAGGGGGCTGGAGACCCAGTACTTC. Its amino acids are CASSPAVSDRGLETQYF. The chain employs TRBV4-2 and TRBJ2-5, with 11 middle bases fitting TRBD1. The CDR3 starts with the cysteine, ends with the phenylalanine, and has 17 residues. The read is trimmed to its CDR3 DNA, 51 bases read in frame from base 1. Sequences LGHNA (CDR1) and YNFKEQ (CDR2) are obtained from the germline V gene. V ends up 4 bases short and J 5 bases short, with an unmatched junction base count of 12.